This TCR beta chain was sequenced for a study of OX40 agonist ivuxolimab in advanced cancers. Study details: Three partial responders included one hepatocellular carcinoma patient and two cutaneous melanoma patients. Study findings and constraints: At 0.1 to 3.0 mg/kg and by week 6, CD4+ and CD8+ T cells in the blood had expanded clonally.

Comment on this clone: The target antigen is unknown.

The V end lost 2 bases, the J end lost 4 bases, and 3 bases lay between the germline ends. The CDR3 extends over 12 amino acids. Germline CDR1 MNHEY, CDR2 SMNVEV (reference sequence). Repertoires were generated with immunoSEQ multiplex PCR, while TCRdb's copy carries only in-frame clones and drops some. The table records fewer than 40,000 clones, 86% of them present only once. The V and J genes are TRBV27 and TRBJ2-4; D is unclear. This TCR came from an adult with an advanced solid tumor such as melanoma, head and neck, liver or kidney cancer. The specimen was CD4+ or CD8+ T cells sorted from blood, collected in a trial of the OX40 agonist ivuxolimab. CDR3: CASSLAKNIQYF. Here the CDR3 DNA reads TGTGCCAGCAGTTTAGCGAAAAACATTCAGTACTTC.